The present entry profiles one T cell receptor beta chain with its context. With V trimmed by 5 bases and J by 3 bases, 8 bases remained unmatched. Germline V CDR1 and CDR2: MNHEY, SVGAGI. The CDR3 covers 16 residues. TCRdb re-called the RT-PCR reads through MiXCR, storing one row per CDR3 protein. The repertoire holds about 190,000 distinct CDR3 sequences, with under 15% as singletons. The sample belongs to a study of response to subunit inactivated influenza vaccine. The source was CD8+ T cells sorted from PBMCs, collected 5 to 6 days after vaccination. This TCR was recovered from a man aged 45-65 years who received an inactivated influenza vaccine. The chain uses TRBV6-5 and TRBJ1-5; 9 nucleotides align to TRBD1. The CDR3 coding sequence is TGTGCCAGCAGTGTACTCGGGACAGGGAACAATCAGCCCCAGCATTTT. Its translation is CASSVLGTGNNQPQHF.